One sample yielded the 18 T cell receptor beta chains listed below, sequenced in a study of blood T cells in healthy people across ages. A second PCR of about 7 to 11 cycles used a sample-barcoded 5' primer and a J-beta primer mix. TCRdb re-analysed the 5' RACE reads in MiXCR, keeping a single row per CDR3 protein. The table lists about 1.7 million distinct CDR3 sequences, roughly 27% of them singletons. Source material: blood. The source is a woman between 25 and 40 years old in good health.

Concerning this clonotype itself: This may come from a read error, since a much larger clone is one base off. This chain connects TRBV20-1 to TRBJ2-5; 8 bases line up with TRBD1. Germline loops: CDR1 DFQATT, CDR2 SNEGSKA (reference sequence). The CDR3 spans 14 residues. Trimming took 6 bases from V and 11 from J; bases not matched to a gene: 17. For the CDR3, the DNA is TGCAGTGCGAATCCGGGACAGGAGGTTAGAGAGCAGTACTTC. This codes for CSANPGQEVREQYF.

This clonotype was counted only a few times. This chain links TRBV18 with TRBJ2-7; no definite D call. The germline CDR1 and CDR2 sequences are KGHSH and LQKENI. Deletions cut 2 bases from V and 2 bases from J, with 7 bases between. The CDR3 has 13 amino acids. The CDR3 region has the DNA TGTGCCAGCTCACCAGTCGACCCCTACGAGCAGTACTTC. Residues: CASSPVDPYEQYF.

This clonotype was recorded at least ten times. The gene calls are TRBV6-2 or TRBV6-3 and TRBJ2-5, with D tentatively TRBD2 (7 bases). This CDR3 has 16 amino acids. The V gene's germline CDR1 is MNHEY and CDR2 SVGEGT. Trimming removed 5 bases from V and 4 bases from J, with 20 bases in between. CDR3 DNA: TGTGCCAGCAGTCCCCTAGGGGGGGAATCGAGAGAGACCCAGTACTTC. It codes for CASSPLGGESRETQYF.

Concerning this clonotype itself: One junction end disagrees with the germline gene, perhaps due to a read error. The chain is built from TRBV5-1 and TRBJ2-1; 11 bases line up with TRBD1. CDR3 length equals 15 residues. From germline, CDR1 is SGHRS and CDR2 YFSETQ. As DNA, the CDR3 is TGCGCCGGCAGCGCGCCGGGACAGGGGGGTCGTGAGCAGTTCTTC. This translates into CAGSAPGQGGREQFF.

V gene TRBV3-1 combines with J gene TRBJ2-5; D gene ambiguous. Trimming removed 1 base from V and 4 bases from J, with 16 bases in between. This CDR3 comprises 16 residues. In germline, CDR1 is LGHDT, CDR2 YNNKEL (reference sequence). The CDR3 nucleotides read TGTGCCAGCAGCCAAGTTCCTGACACGGGTGGAGAGACCCAGTACTTC. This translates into CASSQVPDTGGETQYF.

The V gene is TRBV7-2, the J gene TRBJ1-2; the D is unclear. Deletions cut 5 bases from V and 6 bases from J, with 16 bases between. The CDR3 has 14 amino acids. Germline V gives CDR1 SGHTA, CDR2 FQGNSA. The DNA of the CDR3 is TGTGCCAGCAGCCTGACGCTCCAAAGGGATGGCTACACCTTC. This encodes CASSLTLQRDGYTF.

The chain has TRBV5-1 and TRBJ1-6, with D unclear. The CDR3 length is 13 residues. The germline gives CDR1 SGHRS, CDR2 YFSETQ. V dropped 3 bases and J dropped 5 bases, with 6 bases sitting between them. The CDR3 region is CASSSDHNSPLHF. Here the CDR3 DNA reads TGCGCCAGCAGCTCGGACCATAATTCACCCCTCCACTTT.

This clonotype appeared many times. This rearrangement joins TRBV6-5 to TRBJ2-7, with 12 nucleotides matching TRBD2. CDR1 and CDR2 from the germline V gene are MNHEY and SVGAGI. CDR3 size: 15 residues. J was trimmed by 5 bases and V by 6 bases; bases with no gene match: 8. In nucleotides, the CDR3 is TGTGCCAGCAGGCTGACTAGCGGGAGTCAAAACGAGCAGTACTTC. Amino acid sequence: CASRLTSGSQNEQYF.

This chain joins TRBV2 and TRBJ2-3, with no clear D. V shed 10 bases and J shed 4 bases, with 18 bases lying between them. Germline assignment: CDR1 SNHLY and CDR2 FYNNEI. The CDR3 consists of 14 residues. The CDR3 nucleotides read TGTGCCACCCGTCCCCGTAGCACGGCAGATACGCAGTATTTT. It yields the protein CATRPRSTADTQYF.

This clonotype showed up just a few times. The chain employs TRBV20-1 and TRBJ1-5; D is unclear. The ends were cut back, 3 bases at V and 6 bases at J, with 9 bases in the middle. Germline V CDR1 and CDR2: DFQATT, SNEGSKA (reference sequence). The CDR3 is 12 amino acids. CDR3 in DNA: TGCAGTGCTAGCCCGGGGTCTCAGCCCCAGCATTTT. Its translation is CSASPGSQPQHF.

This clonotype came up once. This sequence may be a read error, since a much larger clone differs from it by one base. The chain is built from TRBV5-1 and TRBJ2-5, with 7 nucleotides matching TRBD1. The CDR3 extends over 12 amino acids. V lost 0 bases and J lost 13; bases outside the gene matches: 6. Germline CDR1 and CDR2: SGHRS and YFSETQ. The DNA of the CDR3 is TGCGCCAGCAGCTTGGAGGGACAGCTGACGTACTTC. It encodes CASSLEGQLTYF.

CDR3 amino acids: CASSEPSAGGERDEQFF. CDR3 bases: TGTGCCAGCAGTGAACCTTCCGCGGGAGGGGAACGCGATGAGCAGTTCTTC. V and J are TRBV2 and TRBJ2-1; 9 nucleotides line up with TRBD2. Germline trimming cut 2 bases from V and 8 bases from J; bases unmatched to any gene: 13. This CDR3 is 17 amino acids long. Germline CDR1 is SNHLY and CDR2 is FYNNEI.

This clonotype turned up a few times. The CDR3 bases are TGTGCCAGCAGCTTAGAGCCCAGCGGGGGGGCAGAGACCCAGTACTTC. Translating it yields CASSLEPSGGAETQYF. The rearrangement uses TRBV7-7 and TRBJ2-5; 10 nucleotides agree with TRBD2. Losses at the gene ends were 1 base for V and 4 bases for J; bases not matched to a gene: 6. The CDR3 loop spans 16 amino acids. In germline, CDR1 is SSHAT, CDR2 FNYEAQ (reference sequence).

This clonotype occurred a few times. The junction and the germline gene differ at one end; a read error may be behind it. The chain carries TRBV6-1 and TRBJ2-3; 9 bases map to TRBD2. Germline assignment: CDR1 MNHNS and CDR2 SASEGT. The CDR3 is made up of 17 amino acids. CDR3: CASSEQPSGASTDTRYF. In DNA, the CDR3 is TGTGCCAGCAGTGAGCAACCTAGCGGGGCCAGCACAGATACGCGGTATTTT.

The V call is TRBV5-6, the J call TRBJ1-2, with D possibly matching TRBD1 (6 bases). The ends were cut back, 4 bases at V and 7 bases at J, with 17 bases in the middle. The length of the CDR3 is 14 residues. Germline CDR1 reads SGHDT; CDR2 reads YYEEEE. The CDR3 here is CASSGARGRRGYTF. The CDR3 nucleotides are TGTGCCAGCAGCGGCGCACGGGGGCGGCGTGGCTACACCTTC.

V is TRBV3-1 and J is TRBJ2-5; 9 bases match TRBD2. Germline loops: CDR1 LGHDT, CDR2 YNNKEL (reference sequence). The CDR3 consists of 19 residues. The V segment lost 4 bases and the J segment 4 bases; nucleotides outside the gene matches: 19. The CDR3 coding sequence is TGTGCCAGCAGCCGTGGACGGAAGACTAGCGGTAACCGGATAGAGACCCAGTACTTC. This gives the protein CASSRGRKTSGNRIETQYF.

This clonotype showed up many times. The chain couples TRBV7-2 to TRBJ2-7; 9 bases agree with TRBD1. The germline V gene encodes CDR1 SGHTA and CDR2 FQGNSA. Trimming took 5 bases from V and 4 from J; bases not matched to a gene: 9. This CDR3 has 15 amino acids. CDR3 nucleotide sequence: TGTGCCAGCAGCCTGGACAGGGGCCGAGGTTACGAGCAGTACTTC. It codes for CASSLDRGRGYEQYF.

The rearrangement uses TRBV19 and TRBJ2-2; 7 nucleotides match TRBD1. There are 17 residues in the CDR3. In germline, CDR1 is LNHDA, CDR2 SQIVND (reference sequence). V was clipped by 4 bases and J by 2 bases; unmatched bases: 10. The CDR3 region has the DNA TGTGCCAGTAGTAGTCCCGGGACAGCCCTTAACACCGGGGAGCTGTTTTTT. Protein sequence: CASSSPGTALNTGELFF. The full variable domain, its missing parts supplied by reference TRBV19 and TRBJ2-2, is DGGITQSPKYLFRKEGQNVTLSCEQNLNHDAMYWYRQDPGQGLRLIYYSQIVNDFQKGDIAEGYSVSREKKESFPLTVTSAQKNPTAFYLCASSSPGTALNTGELFFGEGSRLTVL.